This paragraph covers one TCR beta chain sequence. Produced via immunoSEQ multiplex PCR; TCRdb's table is partial and in-frame only. The sample holds 96,000 or so clones, approximately 94% seen once. The CDR3 consists of 16 residues. From germline, CDR1 is MDHEN and CDR2 SYDVKM. V was cut by 1 base and J by 3 bases, with 13 bases left in between. Time point of the sample: cycle 4 day 1 (C4D1), after 5 to 7 weeks of nivolumab. No patient escaped relapse after autologous stem cell transplantation, and brentuximab vedotin exposure varied. The data were obtained in a study of PD-1 blockade in classical Hodgkin lymphoma.

The chain has TRBV28 and TRBJ1-3, with D possibly being TRBD1 (6 bases). This material consisted of peripheral blood mononuclear cells (PBMCs), taken before the fourth cycle of nivolumab. The TCR originated in a human donor with classical Hodgkin lymphoma. The CDR3, as DNA: TGTGCCAGCAGTTTATTGGCGGGGGCGTTTGGAAACACCATATATTTT. As protein: CASSLLAGAFGNTIYF.